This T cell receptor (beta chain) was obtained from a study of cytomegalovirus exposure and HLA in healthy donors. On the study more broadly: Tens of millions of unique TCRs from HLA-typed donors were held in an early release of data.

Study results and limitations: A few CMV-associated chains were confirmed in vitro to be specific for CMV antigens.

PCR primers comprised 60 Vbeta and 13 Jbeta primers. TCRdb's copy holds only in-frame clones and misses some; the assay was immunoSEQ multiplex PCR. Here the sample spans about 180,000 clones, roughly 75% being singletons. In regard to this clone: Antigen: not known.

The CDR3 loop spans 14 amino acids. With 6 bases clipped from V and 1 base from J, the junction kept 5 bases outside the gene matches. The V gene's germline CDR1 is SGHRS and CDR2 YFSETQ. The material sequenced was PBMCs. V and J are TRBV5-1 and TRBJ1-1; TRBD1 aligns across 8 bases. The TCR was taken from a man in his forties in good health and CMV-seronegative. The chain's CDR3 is CASNNRGENTEAFF. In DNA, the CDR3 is TGCGCCAGCAACAACAGGGGGGAGAACACTGAAGCTTTCTTT.